This is a list of T cell receptor beta chains from one sample in a study of T cells in Graves' hyperthyroidism and ophthalmopathy. From the multiplex PCR reads, TCRdb called clonotypes with MiXCR, one entry per CDR3 protein. The repertoire holds fewer than 500,000 distinct CDR3 sequences, more than 12% seen once, with about 20% in the top ten. The sequenced material came from blood. These receptors all come from a woman between 25 and 40 years old with Graves' ophthalmopathy. Both conserved end residues are part of each CDR3. The order of the fields is V gene, J gene, clone size, CDR3 length, CDR3 protein. Clone size is stated in some rows and not others, as once, few, many or a class when expanded.

TRBV6-1	TRBJ2-5	many	15	CASTKWAGGQETQYF
TRBV30	TRBJ2-5	many	13	CASTFSYQETQYF
TRBV7-9	TRBJ2-2	few	13	CATTTGITGELFF
TRBV19	TRBJ2-7	few	13	CASKRRGRYEQYF
TRBV28	TRBJ1-2	many	14	CASSFLGRRDGYTF
TRBV28	TRBJ2-6	many	16	CASSPSPGSGANVLTF
TRBV19	TRBJ2-2	NA	13	CASSIGVTGELFF
TRBV11-3	TRBJ2-2	NA	16	CASSLGDRANTGELFF
TRBV28	TRBJ2-7	many	14	CASRSQGPFYEQYF
TRBV7-8	TRBJ2-1	many	15	CASSRLADSYNEQFF
TRBV7-2	TRBJ2-5	many	13	CASSLGLAETQYF
TRBV6-1	TRBJ2-7	NA	15	CASSELEDRPYEQYF
TRBV2	TRBJ1-5	many	13	CASTREGNQPQHF
TRBV11-2	TRBJ1-4	many	16	CASSPLGAMPNEKLFF
TRBV3-1	TRBJ2-5	NA	17	CASSPLTGAGGQETQYF
TRBV28	TRBJ2-7	many	22	CASSLWADSFYLRDLLPYEQYF
TRBV27	TRBJ1-2	NA	14	CASSLNGQPKSYTF
TRBV27	TRBJ2-1	many	15	CASTEGWTAGNEQFF
TRBV15	TRBJ1-1	many	14	CATSEGHMNTEAFF
TRBV2	TRBJ2-5	many	11	CASTAMETQYF
TRBV19	TRBJ2-3	NA	17	CASSLLAGATPTDTQYF
TRBV2	TRBJ1-2	many	14	CASSRGQLTYGYTF
TRBV28	TRBJ2-3	many	14	CASSPPAARDTQYF
TRBV18	TRBJ1-2	many	17	CASSPTGFTGTLLGYTF
TRBV12-3/TRBV12-4	TRBJ1-1	many	14	CATMRGGGNTEAFF
TRBV7-9	TRBJ2-7	many	16	CASSLAGTGAPYEQYF
TRBV3-1	TRBJ2-1	many	13	CASSQGWQPEQFF
TRBV14	TRBJ2-3	NA	12	CASSQVPDTQYF
TRBV6-1	TRBJ2-2	few	13	CASNGGQAGELFF
TRBV7-9	TRBJ1-2	few	14	CASSSTGTGIVYTF
TRBV28	TRBJ1-2	many	15	CASSPGPTGHYGYTF
TRBV6-1	TRBJ2-5	few	14	CASSWKGGQETQYF
TRBV28	TRBJ2-2	many	13	CAAKRSDTGELFF
TRBV29-1	TRBJ2-2	NA	13	CSAGTGYTGELFF
TRBV30	TRBJ2-5	many	15	CAWGPSGGDQETQYF
TRBV6-1	TRBJ1-5	many	15	CASSSRQGSGQPQHF
TRBV11-2	TRBJ1-2	many	15	CASSKTSGLLWGYTF
TRBV18	TRBJ2-3	many	13	CASSPQGSDTQYF